A single sample gave rise to the 3 T cell receptor beta chains below, sequenced in a study of blood T cell repertoires in COVID-19. Assay used: immunoSEQ multiplex PCR; TCRdb lists only in-frame clones, some missing. The table includes about 84,000 clones, 75% to 90% detected once. The sequenced sample consisted of peripheral blood. The receptors stem from an elderly man with active or convalescent COVID-19.

V and J are TRBV28 and TRBJ1-2, with 7 bases identical to TRBD1. The V gene's germline CDR1 is MDHEN and CDR2 SYDVKM. J gave up 0 bases and V 6 bases, and 7 bases lay outside the gene matches. The CDR3 extends over 15 amino acids. This chain's CDR3 is CASSYGQVANYGYTF. The CDR3 DNA reads TGTGCCAGCAGCTACGGACAGGTTGCTAACTATGGCTACACCTTC.

This chain connects TRBV24-1 to TRBJ2-1; 10 bases fit TRBD2. This CDR3 has 17 residues. CDR1 KGHDR and CDR2 SFDVKD come from the germline V gene. J lost 7 bases, V lost 0 bases, and 8 bases had no gene match. The CDR3 loop reads CATSDLTASGSLNEQFF. The CDR3 bases are TGTGCCACCAGTGATTTGACGGCTAGCGGGAGTCTTAATGAGCAGTTCTTC.

The chain is built from TRBV28 and TRBJ1-5; D is uncertain. Germline values: CDR1 MDHEN, CDR2 SYDVKM. The CDR3 totals 12 residues. Trimming removed 10 bases at V and 9 bases at J, with 16 bases between. Written as DNA, the CDR3 is TGTGCCACCGGAGAGAAGGAACGGCCCCAGCATTTT. Its translation is CATGEKERPQHF. Variable domain in full (rest from reference TRBV28 and TRBJ1-5): DVKVTQSSRYLVKRTGEKVFLECVQDMDHENMFWYRQDPGLGLRLIYFSYDVKMKEKGDIPEGYSVSREKKERFSLILESASTNQTSMYLCATGEKERPQHFGDGTRLSIL.